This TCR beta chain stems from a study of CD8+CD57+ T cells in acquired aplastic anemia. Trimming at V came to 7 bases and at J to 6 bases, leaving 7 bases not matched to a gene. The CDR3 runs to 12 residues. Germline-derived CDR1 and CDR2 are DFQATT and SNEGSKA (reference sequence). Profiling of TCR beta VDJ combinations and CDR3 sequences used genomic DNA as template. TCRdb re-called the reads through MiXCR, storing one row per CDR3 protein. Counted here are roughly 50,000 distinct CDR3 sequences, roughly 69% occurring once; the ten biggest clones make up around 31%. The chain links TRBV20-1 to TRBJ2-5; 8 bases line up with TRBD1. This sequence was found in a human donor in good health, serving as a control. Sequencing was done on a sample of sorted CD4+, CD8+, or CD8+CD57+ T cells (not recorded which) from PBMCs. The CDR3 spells CSGLDRAQTQYF. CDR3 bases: TGCAGTGGTTTGGACAGGGCGCAGACCCAGTACTTC.